This T cell receptor beta chain was sequenced for a study of T cell changes during pregnancy in multiple sclerosis (dated by TCRdb to the late 2010s). For the wider study: In women with multiple sclerosis, the researchers looked at how the T cell repertoire shifted as pregnancy progressed.

In the case of this clone: No antigen is known for it. Base qualities were left out, and no much larger clone turns up one base away.

The receptor library was made with the immunoSEQ multiplex PCR assay. TCRdb re-hosts the immuneACCESS table, in-frame sequences only. Its copies lack some clones; in the studies checked, an unresolved V gene accounts for under half of them, and the cause for the rest is not known. This sample is represented by 90,000 to 100,000 clones; 90% to 95% of them were singletons. The ten top clones hold 3.5% to 4.5% of the sample. This sample comprised peripheral blood, obtained in the first trimester of pregnancy. The clonotype comes from a female donor with multiple sclerosis, enrolled in a pregnancy study.

CDR3 sequence: CASSPPGQGYYGYTF. The bases are TGTGCCAGCAGCCCTCCGGGACAGGGATACTATGGCTACACCTTC. Recombination connected TRBV14 to TRBJ1-2; the central 9 bases match TRBD1. The V end gives up 4 bases and the J end 3 bases, leaving 6 bases in the junction not matched to a gene. The germline V gene encodes CDR1 SGHDN and CDR2 FVKESK. The CDR3 numbers 15 residues from cysteine through phenylalanine. Only the CDR3 DNA is retained, 45 bases long and in frame from the first base.